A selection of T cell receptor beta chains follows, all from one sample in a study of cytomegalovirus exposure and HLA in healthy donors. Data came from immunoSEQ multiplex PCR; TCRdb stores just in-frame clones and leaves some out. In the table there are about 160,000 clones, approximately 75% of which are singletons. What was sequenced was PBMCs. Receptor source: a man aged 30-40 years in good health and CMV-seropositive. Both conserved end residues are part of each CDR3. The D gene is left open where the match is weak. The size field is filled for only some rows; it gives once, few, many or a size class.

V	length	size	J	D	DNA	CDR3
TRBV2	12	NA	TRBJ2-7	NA	TGTGCCAGCAGATTCACAGGCGACGAGCAGTACTTC	CASRFTGDEQYF
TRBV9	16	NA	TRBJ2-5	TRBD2	TGTGCCAGCAGCCCACTAGCGGGGGGGCCCGGGGAGACCCAGTACTTC	CASSPLAGGPGETQYF
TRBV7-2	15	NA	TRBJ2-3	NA	TGTGCCAGCAGCTCCCCAGGTGTAACCACAGATACGCAGTATTTT	CASSSPGVTTDTQYF
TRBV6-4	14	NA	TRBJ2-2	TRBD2	TGTGCCAGCAGCACTAGCGGCGGGGCCGGGGAGCTGTTTTTT	CASSTSGGAGELFF
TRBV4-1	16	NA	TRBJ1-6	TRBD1	TGCGCCAGCAGCCCCTTCGGACAGGGGGCTGATTCACCCCTCCACTTT	CASSPFGQGADSPLHF
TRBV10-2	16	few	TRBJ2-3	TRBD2	TGCGCCAGCAGTGTTTCGGGACTACGCGTCGAATATACGCAGTATTTT	CASSVSGLRVEYTQYF
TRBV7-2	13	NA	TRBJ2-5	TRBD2	TGTGCCAGCAGCCGAAGCGGGGGTAAGACCCAGTACTTC	CASSRSGGKTQYF
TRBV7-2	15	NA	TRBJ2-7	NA	TGTGCCAGCAGCTCCCTCAAGGCGGGATTTTCCGAGCAGTACTTC	CASSSLKAGFSEQYF
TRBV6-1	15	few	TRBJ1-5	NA	TGTGCCAGCAGTGGATCCAGGGTTTGGGATCAGCCCCAGCATTTT	CASSGSRVWDQPQHF
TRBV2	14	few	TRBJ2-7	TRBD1	TGTGCCACTACATACCTGACAGGGGGCTACGAGCAGTACTTC	CATTYLTGGYEQYF
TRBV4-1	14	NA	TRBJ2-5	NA	TGCGCCAGCAGCCCCCGGGACACGAAAGAGACCCAGTACTTC	CASSPRDTKETQYF
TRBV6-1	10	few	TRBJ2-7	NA	TGTGCCAGCAACACCAACGAGCAGTACTTC	CASNTNEQYF
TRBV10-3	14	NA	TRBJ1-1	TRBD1	TGTGCCATCAGCTTAACAGGGGGGAACACTGAAGCTTTCTTT	CAISLTGGNTEAFF
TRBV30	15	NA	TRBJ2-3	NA	TGTGCCTGGAGTGTAGGGACAATATACACAGATACGCAGTATTTT	CAWSVGTIYTDTQYF
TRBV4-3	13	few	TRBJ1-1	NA	TGCGCCAGCAGCCAAAACAGGGCCACTGAAGCTTTCTTT	CASSQNRATEAFF
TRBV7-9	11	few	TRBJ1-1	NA	TGTGCCAGCAGCCGAGACACTGAAGCTTTCTTT	CASSRDTEAFF
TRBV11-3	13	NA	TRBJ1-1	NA	TGTGCCAGCAGCCTTATCTACGACAGTGAAGCTTTCTTT	CASSLIYDSEAFF
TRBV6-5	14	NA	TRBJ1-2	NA	TGTGCCAGCAGCGACAGTACCCCGGTGGGCGGCTACACCTTC	CASSDSTPVGGYTF
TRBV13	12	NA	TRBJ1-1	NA	TGTGCCAGCAGCCCAGGGTACTCTGAAGCTTTCTTT	CASSPGYSEAFF
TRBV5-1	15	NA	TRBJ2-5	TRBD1	TGCGCCAGCGGAGAGATTGGGACAGATCAAGAGACCCAGTACTTC	CASGEIGTDQETQYF
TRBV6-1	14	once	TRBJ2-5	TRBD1	TGTGCCAGCAGTGATTGGGACAGGGTGGAGACCCAGTACTTC	CASSDWDRVETQYF
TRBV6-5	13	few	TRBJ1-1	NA	TGTGCCAGCAGTTCCTTATTGAACACTGAAGCTTTCTTT	CASSSLLNTEAFF
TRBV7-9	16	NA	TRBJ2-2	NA	TGTGCCAGCAGCTTTCGGTCAGGGCCCAACACCGGGGAGCTGTTTTTT	CASSFRSGPNTGELFF
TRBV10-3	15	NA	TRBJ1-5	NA	TGTGCCATCAGTGAGTCAACAGTTCTCAATCAGCCCCAGCATTTT	CAISESTVLNQPQHF
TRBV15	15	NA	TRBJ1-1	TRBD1	TGTGCCACCAGCAGAGGTGGGACAGGGACTACTGAAGCTTTCTTT	CATSRGGTGTTEAFF
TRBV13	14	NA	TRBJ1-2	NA	TGTGCCAGCAGCTTAACTGGGGGCGGCTATGGCTACACCTTC	CASSLTGGGYGYTF
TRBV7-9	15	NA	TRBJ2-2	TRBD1	TGTGCCAGCAGCCGCTCCCAGGGGGCAATCGGGGAGCTGTTTTTT	CASSRSQGAIGELFF
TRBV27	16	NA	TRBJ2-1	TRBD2	TGTGCCAGCAGTTTAGCGGGGGAGTATGGTGGCAATGAGCAGTTCTTC	CASSLAGEYGGNEQFF
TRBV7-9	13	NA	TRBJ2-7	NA	TGTGCCAGCAGCACCAGGACTCCCTCTGAGCAGTACTTC	CASSTRTPSEQYF
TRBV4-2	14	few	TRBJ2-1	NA	TGTGCCAGCAGCCAAGAGAATGCTAGCCCGATTCAGTTCTTC	CASSQENASPIQFF
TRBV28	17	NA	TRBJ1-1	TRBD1	TGTGCCAGCAGTTTATGGGACAGGGGGAAGGCGAACACTGAAGCTTTCTTT	CASSLWDRGKANTEAFF
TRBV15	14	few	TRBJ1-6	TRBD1	TGTGCCACCAGGGGACAGGGTATAAGTTCACCCCTCCACTTT	CATRGQGISSPLHF
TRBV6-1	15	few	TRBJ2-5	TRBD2	TGTGCCAGCAGTGAACTAGCGGGGGGGCAAGAGACCCAGTACTTC	CASSELAGGQETQYF
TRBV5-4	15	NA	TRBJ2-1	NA	TGTGCCAGCAGCTTGGCCGCCCAGGGAAACAATGAGCAGTTCTTC	CASSLAAQGNNEQFF
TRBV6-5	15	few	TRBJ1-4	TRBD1	TGTGCCAGCAGTAGACAGGGGGCGACTAATGAAAAACTGTTTTTT	CASSRQGATNEKLFF
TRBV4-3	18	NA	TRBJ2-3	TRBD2	TGCGCCAGCAGCCAAGAAACATGGACTAGCGATCTAAAGGATACGCAGTATTTT	CASSQETWTSDLKDTQYF
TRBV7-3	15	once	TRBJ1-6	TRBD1	TGTGCCAGCAGCGCATCCGGGACAGAAAATTCACCCCTCCACTTT	CASSASGTENSPLHF
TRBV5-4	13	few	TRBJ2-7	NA	TGTGCCAGCAGCCTCACAGGGACCTACGAGCAGTACTTC	CASSLTGTYEQYF
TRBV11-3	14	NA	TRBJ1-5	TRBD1	TGTGCCAGCAGCCACGACAGGGGTGATCAGCCCCAGCATTTT	CASSHDRGDQPQHF
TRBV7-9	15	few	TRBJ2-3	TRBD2	TGTGCCAGCAGCCGTTATAGCGGGGGGGCAGATACGCAGTATTTT	CASSRYSGGADTQYF
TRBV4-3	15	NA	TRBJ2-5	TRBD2	TGCGCCAGCAGCCTAGCTAGCGGGGGGGCTGGGACCCAGTACTTC	CASSLASGGAGTQYF
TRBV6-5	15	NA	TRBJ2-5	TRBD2	TGTGCCAGCAGTTTTAGCGGGGGGCTAGACGGGACCCAGTACTTC	CASSFSGGLDGTQYF
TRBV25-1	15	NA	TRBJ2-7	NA	TGTGCCAGCAGTGATCCGCTCGGACAGTTTTACGAGCAGTACTTC	CASSDPLGQFYEQYF
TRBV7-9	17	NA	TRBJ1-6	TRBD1	TGTGCCAGCAGCCGACGCCAAATGACAGGGTATAATTCACCCCTCCACTTT	CASSRRQMTGYNSPLHF
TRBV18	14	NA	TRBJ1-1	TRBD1	TGTGCCAGCTCCGAGGCAGGGGGCAACACTGAAGCTTTCTTT	CASSEAGGNTEAFF
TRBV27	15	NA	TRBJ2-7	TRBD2	TGTGCCAGCAGTTTAGAATGGGGGGGGGTCTACGAGCAGTACTTC	CASSLEWGGVYEQYF
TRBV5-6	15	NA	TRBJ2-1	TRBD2	TGTGCCAGCAGCCAGACTAGCGGGGGGCCTAATGAGCAGTTCTTC	CASSQTSGGPNEQFF
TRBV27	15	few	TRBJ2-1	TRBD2	TGTGCCAGCAGTCCTGGACTAGCGGGGGAGCTGGAGCAGTTCTTC	CASSPGLAGELEQFF
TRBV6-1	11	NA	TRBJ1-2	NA	TGTGCCAGCACCATACATTATTCGTACACCTTC	CASTIHYSYTF
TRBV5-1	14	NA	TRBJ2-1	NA	TGCGCCAGCACCAGGGGCGGGTCCTACAATGAGCAGTTCTTC	CASTRGGSYNEQFF
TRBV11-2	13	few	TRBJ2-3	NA	TGTGCCAGCAGCTCTGAACTGGTAGATACGCAGTATTTT	CASSSELVDTQYF
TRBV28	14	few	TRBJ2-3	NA	TGTGCCAGCAGTTTTTATCGCGGGACAGATACGCAGTATTTT	CASSFYRGTDTQYF
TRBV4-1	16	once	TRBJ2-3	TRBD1	TGCGCCAGCAGCCAAGATGGCAGGGGGTCCACAGATACGCAGTATTTT	CASSQDGRGSTDTQYF
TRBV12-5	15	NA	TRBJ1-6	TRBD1	TGTGCTAGTGGTTGCCGGACAGGGAAGAGTTCACCCCTCCACTTT	CASGCRTGKSSPLHF
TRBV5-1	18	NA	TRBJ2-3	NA	TGCGCCAGCAGCTTGGCCTTAGTAGCCTACTCTAGCACAGATACGCAGTATTTT	CASSLALVAYSSTDTQYF
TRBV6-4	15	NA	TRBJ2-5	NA	TGTGCCAGCAAACTCATGAGGACAGTACAAGAGACCCAGTACTTC	CASKLMRTVQETQYF
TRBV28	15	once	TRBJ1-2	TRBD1	TGTGCCAGCAGGCAAGGGACAGGGGGGCTTTATGGCTACACCTTC	CASRQGTGGLYGYTF
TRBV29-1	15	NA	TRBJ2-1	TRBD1	TGCAGCGCCGAGGATGGGCAGGGGGCCTACAATGAGCAGTTCTTC	CSAEDGQGAYNEQFF
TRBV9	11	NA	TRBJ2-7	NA	TGTGCCAGCAGCATCTCAGGGGAGCAGTACTTC	CASSISGEQYF
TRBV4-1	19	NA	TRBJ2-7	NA	TGCGCCAGCAGCCAGCCCCGCGGGGGCGAAGGGGCACAGAACTACGAGCAGTACTTC	CASSQPRGGEGAQNYEQYF